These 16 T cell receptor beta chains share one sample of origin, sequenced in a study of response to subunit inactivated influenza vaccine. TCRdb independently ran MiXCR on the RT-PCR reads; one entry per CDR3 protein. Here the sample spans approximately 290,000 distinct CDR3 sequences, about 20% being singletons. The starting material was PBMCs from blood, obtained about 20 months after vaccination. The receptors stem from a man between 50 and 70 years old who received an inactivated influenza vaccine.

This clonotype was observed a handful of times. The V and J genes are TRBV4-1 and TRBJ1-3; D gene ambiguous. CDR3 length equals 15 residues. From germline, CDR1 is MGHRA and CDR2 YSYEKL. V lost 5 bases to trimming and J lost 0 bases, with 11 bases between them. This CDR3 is CASSTREISGNTIYF. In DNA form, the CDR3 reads TGCGCCAGCAGCACCCGGGAGATCTCTGGAAACACCATATATTTT.

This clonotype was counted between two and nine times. CDR3 in DNA: TGCGCCAGCAGTGAGTCCGGGCGACGGAATGAAAAACTGTTTTTT. This encodes CASSESGRRNEKLFF. The chain carries TRBV10-1 and TRBJ1-4; no firm D call. V shed 0 bases and J shed 5 bases, with 10 bases lying between them. Germline V CDR1 and CDR2: WNHNN, SYGVQD (reference sequence). CDR3 length equals 15 residues.

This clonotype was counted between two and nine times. The CDR3 is CASSRTGFTDTQYF. The CDR3 DNA is TGTGCCAGCAGCCGTACAGGATTCACAGATACGCAGTATTTT. The chain couples TRBV5-6 to TRBJ2-3; tentative D call: TRBD1 (5 bases). CDR1 and CDR2 (germline): SGHDT, YYEEEE. Between the trimmed V and J ends, which lost 4 bases and 2 bases, there was a span of 11 bases. CDR3 length: 14 amino acids. Supplemented by reference TRBV5-6 and TRBJ2-3, the full variable domain reads DAGVTQSPTHLIKTRGQQVTLRCSPKSGHDTVSWYQQALGQGPQFIFQYYEEEERQRGNFPDRFSGHQFPNYSSELNVNALLLGDSALYLCASSRTGFTDTQYFGPGTRLTVL.

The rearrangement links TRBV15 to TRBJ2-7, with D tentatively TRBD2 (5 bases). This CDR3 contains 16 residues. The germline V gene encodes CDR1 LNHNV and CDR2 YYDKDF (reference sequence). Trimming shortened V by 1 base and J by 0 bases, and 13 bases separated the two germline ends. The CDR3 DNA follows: TGTGCCACCAGCAGAGGAGCTAGCACAAGCTCCTACGAGCAGTACTTC. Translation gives CATSRGASTSSYEQYF.

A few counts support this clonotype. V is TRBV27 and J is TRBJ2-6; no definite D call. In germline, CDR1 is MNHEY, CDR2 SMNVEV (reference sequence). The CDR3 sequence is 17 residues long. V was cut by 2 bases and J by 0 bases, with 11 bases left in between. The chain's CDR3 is CASSLRVMLSGANVLTF. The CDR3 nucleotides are TGTGCCAGCAGTTTAAGAGTTATGCTCTCTGGGGCCAACGTCCTGACTTTC.

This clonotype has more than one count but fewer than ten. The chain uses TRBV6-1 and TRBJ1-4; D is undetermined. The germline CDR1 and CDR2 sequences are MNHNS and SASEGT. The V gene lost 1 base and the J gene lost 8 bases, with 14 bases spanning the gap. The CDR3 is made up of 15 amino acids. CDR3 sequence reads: CASSEGPAVREKLFF. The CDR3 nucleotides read TGTGCCAGCAGTGAAGGGCCGGCCGTAAGGGAAAAACTGTTTTTT.

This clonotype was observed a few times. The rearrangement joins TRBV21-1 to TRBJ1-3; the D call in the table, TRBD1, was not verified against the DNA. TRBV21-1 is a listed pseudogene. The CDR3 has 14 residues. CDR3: CASSKGSGGNTIYF. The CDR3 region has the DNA TGTGCCAGCAGCAAAGGTTCAGGGGGAAACACCATATATTTT.

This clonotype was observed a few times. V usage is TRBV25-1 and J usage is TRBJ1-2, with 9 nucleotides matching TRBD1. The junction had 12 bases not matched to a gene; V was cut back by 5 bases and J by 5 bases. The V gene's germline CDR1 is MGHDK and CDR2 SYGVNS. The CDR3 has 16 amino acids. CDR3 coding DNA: TGTGCCAGCAGTTCATCAACTCCCGGGACAGGGTATGGCTACACCTTC. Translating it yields CASSSSTPGTGYGYTF.

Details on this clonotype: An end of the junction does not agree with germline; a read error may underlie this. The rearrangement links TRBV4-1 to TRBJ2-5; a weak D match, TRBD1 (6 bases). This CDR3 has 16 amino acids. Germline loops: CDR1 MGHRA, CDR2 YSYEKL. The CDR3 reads CASSRTGSLREEPQYF. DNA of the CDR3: TGCGCCAGCAGCCGCACAGGGAGTCTTCGGGAAGAGCCCCAGTACTTC.

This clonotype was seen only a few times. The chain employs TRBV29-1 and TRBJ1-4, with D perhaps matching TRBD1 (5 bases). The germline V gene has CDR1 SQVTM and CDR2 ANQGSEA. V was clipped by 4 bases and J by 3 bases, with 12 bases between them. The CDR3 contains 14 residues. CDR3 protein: CSVARASANEKLFF. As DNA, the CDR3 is TGCAGCGTTGCCAGGGCTTCAGCTAATGAAAAACTGTTTTTT.

The CDR3: CASSPPIGRADTQYF. Written as DNA, the CDR3 is TGTGCCAGCAGCCCGCCGATCGGGAGGGCCGATACGCAGTATTTT. The chain couples TRBV11-1 to TRBJ2-3, with TRBD2 matching 8 bases. Trimming removed 5 bases from V and 6 bases from J; junction bases left unmatched: 10. The germline V gene encodes CDR1 SGHAT and CDR2 FQDESV (reference sequence). The CDR3 sequence is 15 residues long.

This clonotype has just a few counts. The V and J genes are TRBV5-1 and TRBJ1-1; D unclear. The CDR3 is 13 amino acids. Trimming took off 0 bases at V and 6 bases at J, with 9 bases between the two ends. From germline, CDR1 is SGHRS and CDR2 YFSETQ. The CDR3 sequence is CASSLAPGSEAFF. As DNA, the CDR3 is TGCGCCAGCAGCTTGGCCCCGGGGTCTGAAGCTTTCTTT.

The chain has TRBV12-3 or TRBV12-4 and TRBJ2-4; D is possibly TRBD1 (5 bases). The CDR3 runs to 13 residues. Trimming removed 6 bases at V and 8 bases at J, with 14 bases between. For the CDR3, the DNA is TGTGCCAGCAGCCTGGGGCTGGCCGACATTCAGTACTTC. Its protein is CASSLGLADIQYF.

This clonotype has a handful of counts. The CDR3 here is CSAPPFGQGEETQYF. The DNA of the CDR3 is TGCAGTGCCCCGCCTTTTGGACAGGGAGAAGAGACCCAGTACTTC. The chain employs TRBV20-1 and TRBJ2-5, with 8 bases that match TRBD1. CDR1 is DFQATT and CDR2 is SNEGSKA in the germline V gene (reference sequence). Trimming took 6 bases from V and 3 from J; bases not matched to a gene: 12. This CDR3 spans 15 amino acids.

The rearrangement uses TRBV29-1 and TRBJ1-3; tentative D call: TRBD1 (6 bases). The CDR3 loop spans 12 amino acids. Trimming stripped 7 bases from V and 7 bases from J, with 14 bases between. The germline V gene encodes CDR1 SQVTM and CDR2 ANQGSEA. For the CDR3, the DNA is TGCAGCGGAGGAACAGGGTCCAACACCATATATTTT. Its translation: CSGGTGSNTIYF.

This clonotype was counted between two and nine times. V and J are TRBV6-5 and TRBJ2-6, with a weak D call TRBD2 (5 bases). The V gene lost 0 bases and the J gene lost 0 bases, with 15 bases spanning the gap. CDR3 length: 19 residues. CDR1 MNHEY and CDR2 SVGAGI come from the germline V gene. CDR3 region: CASSYSRPLGPSGANVLTF. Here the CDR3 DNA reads TGTGCCAGCAGTTACTCGCGACCACTAGGCCCCTCTGGGGCCAACGTCCTGACTTTC.